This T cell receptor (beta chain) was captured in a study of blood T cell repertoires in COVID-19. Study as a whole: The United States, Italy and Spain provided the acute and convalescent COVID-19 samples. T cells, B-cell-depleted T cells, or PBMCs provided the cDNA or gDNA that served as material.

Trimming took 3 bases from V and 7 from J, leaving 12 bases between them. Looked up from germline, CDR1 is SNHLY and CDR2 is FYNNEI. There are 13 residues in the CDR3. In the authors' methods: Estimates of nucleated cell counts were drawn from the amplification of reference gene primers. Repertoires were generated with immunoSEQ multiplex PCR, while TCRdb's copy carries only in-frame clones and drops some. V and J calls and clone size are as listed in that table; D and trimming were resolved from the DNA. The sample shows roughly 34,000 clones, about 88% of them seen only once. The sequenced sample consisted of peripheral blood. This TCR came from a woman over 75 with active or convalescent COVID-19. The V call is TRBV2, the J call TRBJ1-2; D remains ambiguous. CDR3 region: CASSEGRIIGYTF. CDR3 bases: TGTGCCAGCAGTGAGGGCAGGATTATTGGCTACACCTTC.